A selection of T cell receptor beta chains follows, all from one sample in a study of cytomegalovirus exposure and HLA in healthy donors. Assay used: immunoSEQ multiplex PCR; TCRdb lists only in-frame clones, some missing. The profile shows 55,000 to 70,000 clones, roughly 70% of them singletons. Sequencing used PBMCs. All receptors come from a woman aged 55-70 years in good health and CMV-seropositive. Both conserved end residues are part of each CDR3. A D gene is named only where the DNA matches it firmly. Expanded clones get a size class; other rows say once, few or many, or leave the size out.

d_gene,len,v_gene,j_gene,abundance,CDR3aa,CDR3nt
TRBD1,16,TRBV9,TRBJ1-3,few,CASSVEPGGSGNTIYF,TGTGCCAGCAGCGTAGAGCCAGGGGGCTCGGGAAACACCATATATTTT
-,15,TRBV15,TRBJ2-7,-,CATSRDRKGTYEQYF,TGTGCCACCAGCAGAGATCGGAAGGGGACCTACGAGCAGTACTTC
-,15,TRBV11-2,TRBJ2-7,-,CASSLVPGSRGEQYF,TGTGCCAGCAGCTTAGTCCCGGGTTCCCGGGGCGAGCAGTACTTC
TRBD2,20,TRBV10-3,TRBJ2-5,-,CAISEGRGLAGGTVQETQYF,TGTGCCATCAGTGAGGGTCGGGGACTAGCGGGGGGGACGGTCCAAGAGACCCAGTACTTC
-,13,TRBV7-7,TRBJ1-5,-,CARTRGMNQPQHF,TGTGCAAGAACCAGAGGGATGAATCAGCCCCAGCATTTT
-,13,TRBV9,TRBJ2-4,-,CASSVGVWNIQYF,TGTGCCAGCAGCGTCGGGGTTTGGAACATTCAGTACTTC
TRBD2,17,TRBV29-1,TRBJ2-1,-,CSVVSPTSGDVYNEQFF,TGCAGCGTTGTAAGTCCGACTAGCGGGGATGTATACAATGAGCAGTTCTTC
TRBD1,15,TRBV5-1,TRBJ2-3,once,CASGEGQGSTDTQYF,TGCGCCTCCGGGGAGGGACAGGGAAGCACAGATACGCAGTATTTT
-,13,TRBV6-5,TRBJ2-5,few,CASRPQGEETQYF,TGTGCCAGCAGGCCACAGGGAGAAGAGACCCAGTACTTC
TRBD1,15,TRBV19,TRBJ1-5,-,CASSVNDRGNQPQHF,TGTGCCAGTAGTGTAAACGACAGGGGCAATCAGCCCCAGCATTTT
-,15,TRBV6-5,TRBJ1-5,-,CASSYKGQTNQPQHF,TGTGCCAGCAGTTACAAAGGACAGACCAATCAGCCCCAGCATTTT
-,14,TRBV5-6,TRBJ1-1,-,CASSAQMLNTEAFF,TGTGCCAGCAGCGCACAGATGTTGAACACTGAAGCTTTCTTT
TRBD1,16,TRBV7-9,TRBJ1-1,few,CASSNRNRGESTEAFF,TGTGCCAGCAGCAATCGTAACAGGGGGGAGAGCACTGAAGCTTTCTTT
TRBD1,13,TRBV7-2,TRBJ1-2,-,CASSSHRGDGYTF,TGTGCCAGCAGCTCCCACAGGGGGGATGGCTACACCTTC
TRBD2,15,TRBV25-1,TRBJ2-5,-,CASSPLAGGLETQYF,TGTGCCAGCAGTCCATTAGCGGGGGGGCTAGAGACCCAGTACTTC
-,13,TRBV7-9,TRBJ1-1,-,CASSAMADTEAFF,TGTGCCAGCAGCGCGATGGCGGACACTGAAGCTTTCTTT
TRBD1,15,TRBV9,TRBJ2-7,-,CASSAGTGLGYEQYF,TGTGCCAGCAGCGCCGGGACAGGGTTGGGTTACGAGCAGTACTTC
-,12,TRBV5-1,TRBJ1-1,-,CASSLDRGEAFF,TGCGCCAGCAGCTTGGATAGAGGTGAAGCTTTCTTT
-,15,TRBV29-1,TRBJ1-1,-,CSVRSSAGGDTEAFF,TGCAGCGTCCGTTCCTCCGCGGGTGGGGACACTGAAGCTTTCTTT
-,12,TRBV7-2,TRBJ1-1,-,CGSGGANTEAFF,TGTGGCTCAGGCGGGGCGAACACTGAAGCTTTCTTT
TRBD1,16,TRBV9,TRBJ2-7,-,CASSGNRDRDFYEQYF,TGTGCCAGCAGCGGAAACCGGGACAGGGACTTCTACGAGCAGTACTTC
TRBD1,14,TRBV2,TRBJ2-5,-,CASSEGGTGETQYF,TGTGCCAGCAGTGAAGGTGGGACAGGGGAGACCCAGTACTTC
-,14,TRBV9,TRBJ1-1,few,CASSKRRGNTEAFF,TGTGCCAGCAGCAAGCGCCGGGGGAACACTGAAGCTTTCTTT
-,13,TRBV7-9,TRBJ1-5,few,CASSPGDPQPQHF,TGTGCCAGCAGCCCGGGGGACCCTCAGCCCCAGCATTTT
-,15,TRBV5-1,TRBJ1-2,few,CASSLVVAGDYGYTF,TGCGCCAGCAGCTTGGTAGTCGCAGGGGACTATGGCTACACCTTC
-,17,TRBV5-1,TRBJ1-1,-,CASSLGFGLAMNTEAFF,TGCGCCAGCAGCTTGGGATTCGGGTTAGCCATGAACACTGAAGCTTTCTTT
TRBD1,13,TRBV28,TRBJ1-2,once,CASSTGGRGGYTF,TGTGCCAGCAGTACAGGGGGCCGTGGCGGCTACACCTTC
-,14,TRBV7-9,TRBJ2-3,-,CASSQSEAPATQYF,TGTGCCAGCAGCCAGAGCGAGGCCCCGGCTACGCAGTATTTT
-,12,TRBV6-1,TRBJ2-7,-,CASSEQLRGQYF,TGTGCCAGCAGTGAACAACTCCGGGGACAGTACTTC
TRBD1,18,TRBV5-6,TRBJ2-6,-,CASSFPGQGEPGANVLTF,TGTGCCAGCAGCTTTCCGGGACAGGGGGAGCCTGGGGCCAACGTCCTGACTTTC
TRBD2,15,TRBV5-4,TRBJ2-7,few,CASSPLAGVPFEQYF,TGTGCCAGCAGCCCACTAGCGGGAGTTCCATTCGAGCAGTACTTC
TRBD1,14,TRBV7-9,TRBJ1-2,few,CSSSPGTGHYGYTF,TGTTCCAGCAGCCCCGGGACAGGCCACTATGGCTACACCTTC
-,15,TRBV10-3,TRBJ2-3,-,CAISESRRENMEQYF,TGTGCCATCAGTGAGTCGAGGAGGGAAAATATGGAGCAGTATTTT
TRBD2,17,TRBV5-1,TRBJ2-3,-,CASSPSLSGGGTDTQYF,TGCGCCAGCAGCCCTTCCCTTAGCGGGGGGGGGACAGATACGCAGTATTTT
-,16,TRBV5-1,TRBJ2-1,-,CASSLGGQPTYNEQFF,TGCGCCAGCAGCTTGGGAGGACAGCCAACCTACAATGAGCAGTTCTTC
-,14,TRBV9,TRBJ1-2,once,CASSVSTGPGGYTF,TGTGCCAGCAGCGTTTCTACAGGGCCCGGTGGCTACACCTTC
TRBD1,16,TRBV15,TRBJ1-3,-,CATSRDRGQGGNTIYF,TGTGCCACCAGCAGAGATCGCGGACAGGGTGGAAACACCATATATTTT
-,16,TRBV7-8,TRBJ2-7,once,CASSEGGPRSPYEQYF,TGTGCCAGCAGCGAGGGGGGGCCGAGAAGCCCCTACGAGCAGTACTTC
-,12,TRBV5-6,TRBJ1-5,medium-sized,CASSTGSAPQHF,TGTGCCAGCAGCACAGGCTCCGCTCCCCAGCATTTT
-,14,TRBV4-3,TRBJ2-1,once,CASSQGRGRYEQFF,TGCGCCAGCAGCCAAGGGCGGGGTAGGTATGAGCAGTTCTTC
-,14,TRBV5-1,TRBJ2-5,few,CASSLAAGKETQYF,TGCGCCAGCAGCTTGGCGGCGGGGAAAGAGACCCAGTACTTC
-,14,TRBV29-1,TRBJ2-7,-,CSVEDIDISNEQYF,TGCAGCGTTGAAGATATTGACATCTCAAACGAGCAGTACTTC
-,14,TRBV27,TRBJ1-4,-,CASSGGGLMKRLFF,TGTGCCAGCAGTGGCGGAGGATTGATGAAAAGGCTGTTTTTT
-,12,TRBV14,TRBJ2-7,-,CASSQSVTGTFF,TGTGCCAGCAGCCAAAGTGTAACAGGGACCTTCTTC
-,16,TRBV4-3,TRBJ1-1,-,CASSQVVTNMNTEAFF,TGCGCCAGCAGCCAAGTAGTTACCAATATGAACACTGAAGCTTTCTTT
-,13,TRBV2,TRBJ2-1,-,CASSVAGNNEQFF,TGTGCCAGCAGTGTTGCAGGGAACAATGAGCAGTTCTTC
-,13,TRBV30,TRBJ1-3,-,CAWSTGPGNTIYF,TGTGCCTGGAGTACCGGTCCTGGAAACACCATATATTTT
-,16,TRBV6-1,TRBJ1-1,once,CASSEIRSVKNTEAFF,TGTGCCAGCAGTGAGATAAGATCGGTTAAGAACACTGAAGCTTTCTTT
TRBD2,13,TRBV7-9,TRBJ2-1,-,CASSSASGSEQFF,TGTGCCAGCAGCTCAGCGAGCGGGAGTGAGCAGTTCTTC
TRBD2,12,TRBV29-1,TRBJ2-7,once,CSVIRGGDEQYF,TGCAGCGTCATACGTGGGGGGGACGAGCAGTACTTC
-,12,TRBV11-3,TRBJ2-1,few,CASSLDLNEQFF,TGTGCCAGCAGCTTAGACCTCAATGAGCAGTTCTTC
-,14,TRBV5-1,TRBJ2-3,-,CASSFSGGSDTQYF,TGCGCCAGCAGCTTCTCAGGGGGGTCAGATACGCAGTATTTT
-,17,TRBV4-3,TRBJ1-1,-,CASSQDRFLRTSHEAFF,TGCGCCAGCAGCCAAGATAGGTTCCTGAGGACTTCTCATGAAGCTTTCTTT
TRBD2,17,TRBV7-6,TRBJ2-1,-,CASSLGPSGGTYNEQFF,TGTGCCAGCAGCTTAGGGCCTAGCGGGGGCACCTACAATGAGCAGTTCTTC
TRBD2,17,TRBV7-2,TRBJ2-7,-,CASSFSGGARANYEQYF,TGTGCCAGCAGCTTCAGCGGGGGGGCACGCGCAAACTACGAGCAGTACTTC
-,16,TRBV19,TRBJ1-1,few,CASSSPGTGYTPEAFF,TGTGCCAGTAGTTCCCCGGGCACAGGGTATACGCCTGAAGCTTTCTTT
TRBD1,17,TRBV4-2,TRBJ1-2,-,CASSQDKMDRADYGYTF,TGTGCCAGCAGCCAAGATAAGATGGACAGGGCGGACTATGGCTACACCTTC
-,14,TRBV7-2,TRBJ2-5,-,CASSFTGSGETQYF,TGTGCCAGCAGCTTTACAGGGTCTGGAGAGACCCAGTACTTC
-,16,TRBV18,TRBJ1-5,-,CASSPRDGALDQPQHF,TGTGCCAGCTCACCACGCGACGGAGCACTCGATCAGCCCCAGCATTTT